These T cell receptor beta chains were read from a single sample in a study of shared clonotypes between healthy human individuals. The repertoire was sequenced with immunoSEQ multiplex PCR; TCRdb's copy has only in-frame clones and lacks some. The profile shows about 1.1 million clones, around three quarters of them singletons. The specimen was memory CD4+ T cells from PBMCs. All receptors derive from a man aged 18 to 29 in good health. Some clones in this sample may be carry-over from other donors' samples. The CDR3 runs from the conserved cysteine through the conserved F or W. D genes are given only for firm matches. Clone size is shown for a subset of rows, as once, few, many or a class of expanded clone.

cdr3_aa cdr3_nt clone_size v_call cdr3_length d_call j_call
CASTPRGGRSYEQYF TGTGCCAGTACCCCCCGAGGTGGCAGGTCCTACGAGCAGTACTTC - TRBV19 15 - TRBJ2-7
CATRRESDTQYF TGTGCCACCCGGCGAGAGTCAGATACGCAGTATTTT - TRBV15 12 - TRBJ2-3
CASSPGERGHTEAFF TGTGCCAGCAGCCCCGGGGAGCGGGGGCACACTGAAGCTTTCTTT few TRBV7-9 15 - TRBJ1-1
CASSLGSVGPGELFF TGTGCCAGCAGTCTCGGCTCAGTAGGGCCCGGGGAGCTGTTTTTT - TRBV28 15 - TRBJ2-2
CASSFTGPEQYF TGTGCCAGCAGTTTTACCGGGCCCGAGCAGTACTTC few TRBV28 12 - TRBJ2-7
CASLESSGRFEQYF TGTGCCAGCCTTGAGAGTAGCGGGAGATTCGAGCAGTACTTC - TRBV2 14 TRBD2 TRBJ2-7
CASSYWGQAYEQYF TGTGCCAGCAGTTACTGGGGACAGGCCTACGAGCAGTACTTC few TRBV27 14 TRBD1 TRBJ2-7
CASSLNFVQINTDTQYF TGTGCCAGCAGTTTAAACTTCGTACAGATTAACACAGATACGCAGTATTTT - TRBV27 17 - TRBJ2-3
CASRLAGGAGKNIQYF TGTGCAAGTCGCTTAGCAGGAGGGGCAGGCAAAAACATTCAGTACTTC - TRBV12-2 16 - TRBJ2-4
CASSLISRLELNTGELFF TGTGCCAGCAGCTTAATAAGTAGACTAGAATTGAACACCGGGGAGCTGTTTTTT - TRBV7-3 18 - TRBJ2-2
CASRQVSTREAFF TGCGCCAGCCGACAAGTCTCTACCCGTGAAGCTTTCTTT - TRBV5-1 13 - TRBJ1-1
CASSLAHEQYF TGTGCCAGCAGCTTAGCTCACGAGCAGTACTTC once TRBV7-2 11 - TRBJ2-7
CASRPPGNTGELFF TGTGCCAGCAGACCGCCGGGGAACACCGGGGAGCTGTTTTTT once TRBV25-1 14 - TRBJ2-2
CASRKQGATEAFF TGTGCCAGCAGGAAGCAGGGGGCCACTGAAGCTTTCTTT - TRBV6-1 13 TRBD1 TRBJ1-1
CASSRSGRPEEQYF TGTGCCAGCAGCAGGTCGGGGAGGCCGGAAGAGCAGTACTTC - TRBV5-4 14 - TRBJ2-7
CASSPPRLAGAASLQFF TGTGCCAGCTCACCTCCACGACTAGCGGGAGCGGCGTCTCTGCAGTTCTTC few TRBV18 17 TRBD2 TRBJ2-1
CAIRTKDGSTGELFF TGTGCCATCAGGACCAAAGACGGGTCCACCGGGGAGCTGTTTTTT - TRBV10-3 15 - TRBJ2-2
CASSYSGESNQPQHF TGCGCCAGCAGCTATTCAGGGGAATCCAACCAGCCCCAGCATTTT - TRBV5-1 15 - TRBJ1-5
CSAEIQGRAFF TGCAGTGCTGAGATACAGGGTAGGGCTTTCTTT - TRBV20-1 11 - TRBJ1-1
CASSRDGSNQPQHF TGTGCCAGTAGTCGGGACGGTAGCAATCAGCCCCAGCATTTT - TRBV19 14 - TRBJ1-5
CASSSISQKNEKLFF TGTGCCAGCAGCTCCATATCGCAGAAAAATGAAAAACTGTTTTTT - TRBV7-8 15 - TRBJ1-4
CASSYQGTSGNTIYF TGTGCCAGCAGCTACCAGGGAACCTCTGGAAACACCATATATTTT - TRBV7-2 15 - TRBJ1-3
CASSEAGVSTDTQYF TGTGCCAGCAGTGAAGCGGGGGTTAGCACAGATACGCAGTATTTT - TRBV2 15 - TRBJ2-3
CASRKISGVFFRQGTDTQYF TGTGCCAGCAGAAAAATTAGCGGGGTCTTTTTTCGTCAGGGCACAGATACGCAGTATTTT - TRBV27 20 TRBD2 TRBJ2-3
CASSRRGIHYGYTF TGTGCCAGCAGCCGCCGGGGCATTCACTATGGCTACACCTTC - TRBV2 14 - TRBJ1-2
CASSATANYGYTF TGTGCCAGCAGCGCGACAGCTAACTATGGCTACACCTTC - TRBV6-6 13 - TRBJ1-2
CASSQGTSADTQYF TGTGCCAGCAGCCAAGGGACATCGGCAGATACGCAGTATTTT once TRBV6-6 14 - TRBJ2-3
CASSVGQGGTEAFF TGTGCCAGCAGCGTGGGACAGGGAGGTACTGAAGCTTTCTTT - TRBV7-9 14 TRBD1 TRBJ1-1
CASSLLGTREEKLFF TGCGCCAGCAGCTTGTTGGGCACACGCGAGGAAAAACTGTTTTTT - TRBV5-1 15 - TRBJ1-4
CASTLAVLAGNEQFF TGTGCCAGCACTCTAGCGGTTCTAGCGGGAAATGAGCAGTTCTTC - TRBV28 15 TRBD2 TRBJ2-1
CASSDHSGVLYEQYF TGTGCCAGCAGCGACCATAGTGGGGTCCTCTACGAGCAGTACTTC - TRBV5-4 15 - TRBJ2-7
CASSRVGGASYEQYF TGTGCCAGTAGTAGAGTGGGGGGCGCGTCCTACGAGCAGTACTTC - TRBV19 15 - TRBJ2-7
CASSRGWTGNRDEQYF TGCGCCAGCAGCCGTGGATGGACAGGTAATCGGGACGAGCAGTACTTC - TRBV5-1 16 TRBD1 TRBJ2-7
CASSERTAGANVLTF TGTGCCAGCAGTGAGAGGACGGCTGGGGCCAACGTCCTGACTTTC - TRBV2 15 - TRBJ2-6
CASSGQGHQPQHF TGCGCCAGCAGCGGACAGGGCCATCAGCCCCAGCATTTT few TRBV23-1 13 TRBD1 TRBJ1-5
CASNRRANQPQHF TGTGCCAGCAATAGGCGGGCCAATCAGCCCCAGCATTTT - TRBV28 13 - TRBJ1-5
CATTGPGPFGYTF TGTGCCACTACAGGCCCTGGTCCTTTTGGCTACACCTTC - TRBV19 13 - TRBJ1-2
CATRFNQVLGYTF TGTGCCACCAGATTTAATCAGGTTCTTGGCTACACCTTC - TRBV15 13 - TRBJ1-2
CATSGWRGQETQYF TGTGCCACCAGTGGCTGGCGGGGCCAAGAGACCCAGTACTTC - TRBV15 14 - TRBJ2-5
CASRLGQLSNEKLFF TGTGCCAGCAGACTTGGACAGCTTTCTAATGAAAAACTGTTTTTT - TRBV7-9 15 - TRBJ1-4
CASSRWASGSQYF TGTGCCAGCAGCCGATGGGCTTCTGGTTCCCAGTACTTC once TRBV5-6 13 - TRBJ2-5
CASSGRGAKQYF TGTGCCAGCAGTGGTCGCGGCGCCAAGCAGTACTTC once TRBV2 12 - TRBJ2-7
CASSRSGGNTEAFF TGTGCCAGCAGCCGATCAGGGGGCAACACTGAAGCTTTCTTT once TRBV7-9 14 TRBD1 TRBJ1-1
CASSFPGAGAGEQYF TGTGCCAGCAGTTTTCCGGGGGCAGGGGCCGGTGAGCAGTACTTC few TRBV28 15 - TRBJ2-7
CASSDLARGDPNTEAFF TGTGCCAGCAGTGATTTGGCAAGGGGCGACCCAAACACTGAAGCTTTCTTT once TRBV2 17 - TRBJ1-1
CASSQSGTSGRAQYF TGTGCCAGCAGCCAATCCGGGACTAGCGGGAGGGCGCAGTATTTT - TRBV4-2 15 TRBD2 TRBJ2-3
CASSQDAGRGLTGELFF TGTGCCAGCAGCCAAGATGCAGGCAGGGGCTTAACCGGGGAGCTGTTTTTT - TRBV4-2 17 - TRBJ2-2
CAITPRTGPDHEQYF TGTGCCATCACTCCACGGACCGGTCCTGACCACGAGCAGTACTTC - TRBV10-3 15 - TRBJ2-7
CASSTLSGSYEQYF TGTGCCAGCAGCACACTTAGCGGGAGCTACGAGCAGTACTTC - TRBV9 14 TRBD2 TRBJ2-7
CASSGTGESTEKLFF TGTGCCAGCAGTGGGACAGGGGAAAGTACAGAAAAACTGTTTTTT many TRBV28 15 TRBD1 TRBJ1-4